The 32 T cell receptor beta chains below come from one sample, sequenced in a study of cytomegalovirus exposure and HLA in healthy donors. The PCR had 60 Vbeta and 13 Jbeta primers. Libraries were prepared by immunoSEQ multiplex PCR; TCRdb keeps only in-frame clonotypes and omits some of them. The sample includes about 69,000 clones, roughly 74% of them seen just once. The specimen sequenced was PBMCs. These receptors came from a woman aged 55-75 years in good health and CMV-seropositive.

The chain joins TRBV15 to TRBJ2-5, with TRBD1 identical over 7 bases. The CDR3 runs to 14 residues. CDR1 and CDR2 (germline): LNHNV, YYDKDF (reference sequence). Unmatched junction bases numbered 8, after V lost 5 bases and J lost 5 bases. DNA for the CDR3: TGTGCCACCAGCCTTGACAGGGTGGGGGAGACCCAGTACTTC. The encoded protein is CATSLDRVGETQYF.

The gene calls are TRBV7-9 and TRBJ1-5; 12 nucleotides line up with TRBD1. CDR1 is SEHNR and CDR2 is FQNEAQ in the germline V gene (reference sequence). The CDR3 is 16 residues long. V dropped 3 bases and J dropped 7; count of bases not matched to a gene: 7. The CDR3: CASSFAGTGGRQPQHF. The CDR3 DNA is TGTGCCAGCAGCTTCGCCGGGACAGGGGGCCGACAGCCCCAGCATTTT. The full variable domain, its missing parts supplied by reference TRBV7-9 and TRBJ1-5, is DTGVSQNPRHKITKRGQNVTFRCDPISEHNRLYWYRQTLGQGPEFLTYFQNEAQLEKSRLLSDRFSAERPKGSFSTLEIQRTEQGDSAMYLCASSFAGTGGRQPQHFGDGTRLSIL.

This chain uses TRBV16 with TRBJ2-1; 14 nucleotides align to TRBD2. Per germline, CDR1 KGHSY and CDR2 FQNENV. This CDR3 region has 19 residues. Trimming took 5 bases from V and 2 from J; bases not matched to a gene: 11. The CDR3 nucleotides are TGTGCCAGCAGCTTTGGACTAGCGGGGGGAGTTACTACCTACAATGAGCAGTTCTTC. Translating gives CASSFGLAGGVTTYNEQFF.

This clone was observed at least ten times. The chain combines TRBV4-1 with TRBJ2-6, with D possibly matching TRBD1 (6 bases). Germline CDR1 MGHRA, CDR2 YSYEKL. Trimming pared 1 base from V and 0 bases from J, leaving 19 bases between. The CDR3 is 20 residues long. The CDR3 loop is CASSQGNLEQGSSGANVLTF. CDR3 nucleotide sequence: TGCGCCAGCAGCCAAGGGAACTTAGAACAGGGAAGCTCTGGGGCCAACGTCCTGACTTTC.

The chain is built from TRBV10-3 and TRBJ1-2; a possible D gene is TRBD1 (6 bases). V was pared by 2 bases and J by 7 bases, with 14 bases between. CDR3 length: 14 amino acids. The germline CDR1 and CDR2 sequences are ENHRY and SYGVKD. This chain's CDR3 is CAISEARGERGYTF. Here the CDR3 DNA reads TGTGCCATCAGTGAGGCCAGGGGCGAGCGTGGCTACACCTTC.

V usage is TRBV29-1 and J usage is TRBJ1-3; no clear D gene. V dropped 6 bases and J dropped 4 bases, with 7 bases sitting between them. The CDR3 totals 11 residues. Germline V gene sequence: CDR1 SQVTM, CDR2 ANQGSEA. The CDR3 nucleotides read TGCAGCGTGAGCGGCGGAAACACCATATATTTT. Its translation: CSVSGGNTIYF.

This chain joins TRBV7-6 and TRBJ2-5; 14 bases are shared with TRBD2. The junction had 2 bases not matched to a gene; V was cut back by 3 bases and J by 2 bases. The germline CDR1 and CDR2 sequences are SGHVS and FNYEAQ. CDR3 size: 16 residues. Written as DNA, the CDR3 is TGTGCCAGCAGCTTTGGACTAGCGGGGGGTCAAGAGACCCAGTACTTC. It encodes CASSFGLAGGQETQYF.

V is TRBV5-1 and J is TRBJ1-4; D gene uncertain. V was shortened by 1 base and J by 4 bases, with 5 bases between the two germline ends. CDR3 length: 13 residues. Germline assignment: CDR1 SGHRS and CDR2 YFSETQ. This CDR3 reads CASSLFHNEKLFF. The CDR3 bases are TGCGCCAGCAGCTTGTTTCATAATGAAAAACTGTTTTTT.

The chain has TRBV2 and TRBJ1-4; maybe TRBD1 (5 bases). The CDR3 contains 13 residues. The V end lost 8 bases, the J end lost 8 bases, and 15 bases lay between the germline ends. The V gene's germline CDR1 is SNHLY and CDR2 FYNNEI. CDR3 nucleotide sequence: TGTGCCAGCCGATCCGAGCAGGGAGAAAAACTGTTTTTT. Protein sequence: CASRSEQGEKLFF.

The chain recombines TRBV19 with TRBJ1-4, with 7 bases identical to TRBD1. In germline, CDR1 is LNHDA, CDR2 SQIVND (reference sequence). This CDR3 has 15 residues. V shed 3 bases and J 3 bases; nucleotides not matched to a gene: 4. CDR3 DNA: TGTGCCAGTAGTATGAAGGGGGCGGCTAATGAAAAACTGTTTTTT. Protein product: CASSMKGAANEKLFF.

This rearrangement joins TRBV15 to TRBJ1-2; D is possibly TRBD1 (6 bases). The CDR3 is made up of 16 amino acids. Trimming took 5 bases from V and 7 from J, leaving 23 bases between them. The germline V gene has CDR1 LNHNV and CDR2 YYDKDF (reference sequence). The CDR3 here is CATSGLLGQGLGGYTF. CDR3 DNA: TGTGCCACCAGCGGCCTGCTGGGGCAGGGGCTCGGTGGCTACACCTTC.

As to this clone: Germline and junction disagree at one end, which may indicate a read error. The V gene is TRBV30, the J gene TRBJ2-5; TRBD1 is a possible D gene (6 bases). The CDR3 contains 13 residues. Per the germline V gene, CDR1 is GTSNPN and CDR2 is SVGIG (reference sequence). The CDR3 sequence: CAWSVWKGENQYF. The CDR3 DNA follows: TGTGCCTGGAGTGTTTGGAAGGGGGAGAACCAGTACTTC.

The V and J genes are TRBV20-1 and TRBJ2-7; possible D gene TRBD1, 5 bases. CDR1 is DFQATT and CDR2 is SNEGSKA in the germline V gene (reference sequence). There are 11 residues in the CDR3. Trimming cost V 2 bases and J 3 bases, with 5 bases left between them. CDR3 residues: CSARRGYEQYF. The CDR3 nucleotides read TGCAGTGCTAGAAGGGGCTACGAGCAGTACTTC.

This chain connects TRBV5-6 to TRBJ2-7; 7 bases fit TRBD2. CDR1 and CDR2 from the germline V gene are SGHDT and YYEEEE. V lost 0 bases and J lost 3; bases outside the gene matches: 9. There are 16 residues in the CDR3. The DNA of the CDR3 is TGTGCCAGCAGCTTGGGGAATCTAGCGGTTTTCTACGAGCAGTACTTC. Protein product: CASSLGNLAVFYEQYF.

The rearrangement joins TRBV2 to TRBJ1-5, with D maybe TRBD1 (6 bases). The CDR3 loop spans 15 amino acids. V shed 1 base and J shed 3 bases, with 10 bases lying between them. Germline V gene sequence: CDR1 SNHLY, CDR2 FYNNEI. The CDR3 here is CASSEGGGPNQPQHF. The CDR3 coding sequence is TGTGCCAGCAGTGAAGGGGGGGGCCCCAATCAGCCCCAGCATTTT.

V usage is TRBV20-1 and J usage is TRBJ2-7; 7 bases align to TRBD1. J gave up 5 bases and V 6 bases, and 4 bases lay outside the gene matches. The germline V gene has CDR1 DFQATT and CDR2 SNEGSKA (reference sequence). The CDR3 has 11 residues. CDR3 protein: CSAGRGNEQYF. CDR3 bases: TGCAGTGCGGGCAGGGGGAACGAGCAGTACTTC.

V gene TRBV5-1 combines with J gene TRBJ2-1; no firm D call. The V and J ends lost 1 base and 4 bases respectively, with 12 bases between them. The CDR3 has 15 residues. Germline lookup yields CDR1 SGHRS and CDR2 YFSETQ. CDR3 residues: CASSLTNSPYNEQFF. The CDR3 DNA reads as TGCGCCAGCAGCTTGACGAACAGTCCGTACAATGAGCAGTTCTTC.

The chain recombines TRBV18 with TRBJ2-7; 15 positions agree with TRBD2. Per the germline V gene, CDR1 is KGHSH and CDR2 is LQKENI. Trimming at V came to 2 bases and at J to 0 bases, leaving 5 bases not matched to a gene. There are 18 residues in the CDR3. DNA of the CDR3: TGTGCCAGCTCACCATACGGGACTAGCGGGAGGAGCTCCTACGAGCAGTACTTC. It yields the protein CASSPYGTSGRSSYEQYF.

This rearrangement joins TRBV30 to TRBJ2-7; unclear D gene. There are 14 residues in the CDR3. Germline V gene data show CDR1 as GTSNPN and CDR2 as SVGIG (reference sequence). V was clipped by 2 bases and J by 2 bases, with 13 bases between them. The CDR3 sequence: CAWSMAGRAYEQYF. The CDR3 DNA is TGTGCCTGGAGTATGGCAGGCCGAGCCTACGAGCAGTACTTC. Full variable domain (rest looked up from reference TRBV30 and TRBJ2-7): SQTIHQWPATLVQPVGSPLSLECTVEGTSNPNLYWYRQAAGRGLQLLFYSVGIGQISSEVPQNLSASRPQDRQFILSSKKLLLSDSGFYLCAWSMAGRAYEQYFGPGTRLTVT.

V gene TRBV20-1 combines with J gene TRBJ2-7; maybe TRBD2 (5 bases). From germline, CDR1 is DFQATT and CDR2 SNEGSKA (reference sequence). CDR3 length: 10 amino acids. V lost 5 bases and J 3 bases, leaving 5 bases between the germline ends. CDR3 sequence: CSAAGYEQYF. The CDR3 DNA sequence: TGCAGTGCTGCGGGCTACGAGCAGTACTTC.

The chain uses TRBV18 and TRBJ2-7; D possibly corresponds to TRBD2 (5 bases). This CDR3 is 14 amino acids long. V lost 4 bases to trimming and J lost 3 bases, with 13 bases between them. CDR1 is KGHSH, CDR2 LQKENI, per germline. CDR3: CASSHSGNNYEQYF. The CDR3, as DNA: TGTGCCAGCTCACATTCCGGGAATAACTACGAGCAGTACTTC.

The chain combines TRBV7-9 with TRBJ2-2, with a tentative D call TRBD1 (7 bases). This CDR3 has 16 residues. With 3 bases removed from V and 5 bases from J, the gap between germline ends came to 16 bases. Germline CDR1 reads SEHNR; CDR2 reads FQNEAQ (reference sequence). The CDR3 DNA sequence: TGTGCCAGCAGCTTCGGTCAGGGGGGTTTTACCGGGGAGCTGTTTTTT. Encoded protein: CASSFGQGGFTGELFF.

This clone occurred a few times. The chain links TRBV7-9 to TRBJ2-7, with a weak D call TRBD1 (5 bases). Germline loops: CDR1 SEHNR, CDR2 FQNEAQ (reference sequence). Trimming stripped 7 bases from V and 5 bases from J, with 21 bases between. CDR3 size: 15 residues. The CDR3 DNA reads as TGTGCCAGCACCCCCCTAGGCCAGGGCAACCACGAGCAGTACTTC. It translates to CASTPLGQGNHEQYF.

The V gene is TRBV5-1, the J gene TRBJ2-1, with 14 bases that match TRBD2. V trimming: 7 bases; J trimming: 7 bases; junction bases outside the gene matches: 7. The CDR3 totals 15 residues. The germline CDR1 and CDR2 sequences are SGHRS and YFSETQ. For the CDR3, the DNA is TGCGCCAGCCAGCAGGGGACTAGCGGGAGTAATGAGCAGTTCTTC. This codes for CASQQGTSGSNEQFF.

The chain uses TRBV9 and TRBJ1-1; TRBD1 matches at 7 bases. The CDR3 totals 15 residues. Germline V lookup: CDR1 SGDLS, CDR2 YYNGEE. V dropped 0 bases and J dropped 1; count of bases not matched to a gene: 3. Written as DNA, the CDR3 is TGTGCCAGCAGCGTAGTTGGGACAGAGAACACTGAAGCTTTCTTT. This sequence encodes CASSVVGTENTEAFF. The variable domain in full, with the rest retrieved from reference TRBV9 and TRBJ1-1, is DSGVTQTPKHLITATGQRVTLRCSPRSGDLSVYWYQQSLDQGLQFLIQYYNGEERAKGNILERFSAQQFPDLHSELNLSSLELGDSALYFCASSVVGTENTEAFFGQGTRLTVV.

The DNA for the CDR3 is TGTGCCAGCAGCCCCCAGGGACAAGCCGGAGTGGGAGTGTTCTTT. Amino acid sequence: CASSPQGQAGVGVFF. This chain connects TRBV9 to TRBJ1-1; D is perhaps TRBD1 (6 bases). The CDR3 is 15 residues long. The germline V gene encodes CDR1 SGDLS and CDR2 YYNGEE. V was pared by 4 bases and J by 14 bases, with 27 bases between. Together with reference TRBV9 and TRBJ1-1, the CDR3 gives the full variable domain: DSGVTQTPKHLITATGQRVTLRCSPRSGDLSVYWYQQSLDQGLQFLIQYYNGEERAKGNILERFSAQQFPDLHSELNLSSLELGDSALYFCASSPQGQAGVGVFFGQGTRLTVV.

The rearrangement joins TRBV6-1 to TRBJ2-7; 12 nucleotides agree with TRBD2. CDR3 length: 14 amino acids. The V and J ends lost 6 bases and 7 bases, in that order; junction bases with no gene match: 7. Germline V gives CDR1 MNHNS, CDR2 SASEGT. The CDR3 sequence: CASRASGGAREQYF. The CDR3 DNA sequence: TGTGCCAGCAGGGCTAGCGGGGGGGCGAGAGAGCAGTACTTC.

This clone was detected a few times. One end of the junction fails to match germline, which may point to a read error. CDR3 protein: CASSLKLGTGCRLGYTF. Written as DNA, the CDR3 is TGTGCTAGCAGCTTAAAACTTGGGACAGGCTGTAGGCTTGGCTACACCTTC. The chain joins TRBV7-7 to TRBJ1-2; 8 bases agree with TRBD1. CDR3 length: 17 amino acids. The germline V gene has CDR1 SSHAT and CDR2 FNYEAQ (reference sequence).

The J gene is TRBJ2-5, the V gene TRBV4-1, with 9 bases identical to TRBD2. CDR1 and CDR2 from the germline V gene are MGHRA and YSYEKL. V dropped 1 base and J dropped 5; count of bases not matched to a gene: 5. This CDR3 contains 15 residues. The CDR3 sequence is CASSQGGGAFETQYF. CDR3 coding DNA: TGCGCCAGCAGCCAAGGCGGGGGGGCCTTCGAGACCCAGTACTTC.

The V and J genes are TRBV4-1 and TRBJ2-2; the match to TRBD1 covers 8 bases. The CDR3 is 14 residues long. J was trimmed by 3 bases and V by 6 bases; bases with no gene match: 3. Germline CDR1 is MGHRA and CDR2 is YSYEKL. CDR3 in DNA: TGCGCCAGCAGGACAGGGGCCCACACCGGGGAGCTGTTTTTT. Translation: CASRTGAHTGELFF.

The chain has TRBV5-4 and TRBJ2-7, with 7 bases aligning to TRBD1. The CDR3 covers 14 residues. J gave up 7 bases and V 4 bases, and 11 bases lay outside the gene matches. Per germline, CDR1 SGHNT and CDR2 YYREEE (reference sequence). Written as DNA, the CDR3 is TGTGCCAGCAGCCAAACGGGTACAGGGGCTGAGCAGTACTTC. Translation: CASSQTGTGAEQYF.

The table lists this clone with a few counts. V is TRBV27 and J is TRBJ1-1, with 8 bases identical to TRBD1. The ends lost 5 bases at V and 5 bases at J; junction bases unmatched: 19. This CDR3 has 18 residues. CDR1 is MNHEY and CDR2 is SMNVEV in the germline V gene (reference sequence). CDR3 region: CASSKPLGQDPKGTEAFF. CDR3 DNA sequence: TGTGCCAGCAGTAAACCACTGGGACAGGACCCTAAGGGGACTGAAGCTTTCTTT.